The following is a T cell receptor (beta chain) sequence with its context. In its sample, this clonotype was seen a few times. The clone's antigen remains unknown. No much larger clonotype is one base removed from it; base qualities were not supplied. The method behind the library was 5' RACE. Data came from a NextSeq 500. To allow correction of PCR and sequencing errors, the TCR library protocol tagged every TCR cDNA molecule with a unique molecular identifier. From the authors' description of their analysis: Decombinator tools were used for TCR identification, UMI-based error correction and CDR3 extraction. Expanded TCRs were defined as those above a frequency of 2 per 1,000, corresponding to the top 1% of the tumor frequency distribution. Renyi diversity was calculated using the R vegan package after each repertoire was subsampled 100 times to 5,000 TCRs. To build CDR3 similarity networks, amino acid triplet string-kernel similarity was used, and CDR3s were connected when their pairwise similarity was above 0.82. TCRdb redid the processing of the public reads, applying fastp at Q25 and MiXCR, and retained in-frame beta chains. Entries are consolidated by CDR3 protein sequence, retaining the most common genes and DNA. The V and J calls follow TCRdb's processing rather than the paper's. This sample comprises about 53,000 distinct CDR3 sequences, about 7% of them detected only once. About 3.1% of the sample is held by the ten biggest clonotypes.

The record originates from a study of spatial heterogeneity in lung cancer (dated by TCRdb to between 2018 and 2021). About the study as a whole: Beta-chain transcripts were consistently detected in greater numbers than alpha-chain transcripts, which likely reflected higher beta-chain transcript abundance. In the raw uncorrected reads, each unique combination of TCR and UMI appeared on average more than ten times. In non-small cell lung cancer, the study made a quantitative comparison of TCR alpha and beta repertoires among multiple tumor regions, matched nontumor lung and blood. Nonsynonymous mutation counts, determined by whole-exome sequencing of tumor tissue, were related to features of the TCR repertoire. Both alpha and beta chains were TCR-sequenced in roughly 200 tumor regions, some 64 matched nontumor lung samples and over 55 PBMC samples obtained at surgery. What the authors observed across the whole study: Additional single-cell paired TCR alpha and beta sequencing was considered necessary to confirm, at a functional level, the hypothesis that regional TCRs recognize regional mutations. Ubiquitous expanded tumor TCRs showed up in blood more often at tumor resection than at routine follow-up.

Taken from the germline V gene, the CDR1 and CDR2 loops are SGHAT and FQNNGV. The CDR3 holds 16 amino acids from the cysteine to the phenylalanine. Only the CDR3 part of the read is kept: 48 bases, read in frame from the first base. V drops 4 bases and J drops 6 bases, leaving 18 bases in between. What this sample's time point label stands for: sample taken at primary tumor resection. TCR sequencing used whole RNA extracted from tumor and nontumor lung tissue, or from cryopreserved PBMC samples, without cell sorting. Samples were obtained from over 70 patients with early-stage, untreated non-small cell lung cancer from the lung TRACERx cohort. Patients were selected for TCR sequencing only if sufficient RNA was available from at least two tumor regions.

Sequencing was performed on PBMCs, taken at surgery. Recombination joined TRBV11-2 with TRBJ2-2; possibly the D gene is TRBD2, per 5 matching bases. This TCR was recovered from a female donor with early-stage non-small cell lung cancer. CDR3 loop: CASSSSRETMAGELFF. The base sequence is TGTGCCAGCAGCTCATCCCGGGAAACGATGGCCGGGGAGCTGTTTTTT.